This T cell receptor beta chain is from a study of blood T cell repertoires in COVID-19. Study-level information: T cells, B-cell-depleted T cells, or PBMCs provided the cDNA or gDNA that served as material.

Trimming took 6 bases from V and 5 from J; bases not matched to a gene: 3. The length of the CDR3 is 14 residues. Germline CDR1 and CDR2: KGHSH and LQKENI. Original analysis: Reference gene primer amplification yielded estimated nucleated cell counts. Assay used: immunoSEQ multiplex PCR; TCRdb lists only in-frame clones, some missing. V and J calls and clone size are given by that table; D and trimming were obtained from the DNA. The sample comprises 150,000 or so clones, about four fifths of which are singletons, and roughly 1.6% rests with the top ten. The sample comprised peripheral blood. The V call is TRBV18, the J call TRBJ2-1; 11 nucleotides line up with TRBD2. The TCR comes from a human donor in a cohort sampled during active COVID-19. As DNA, the CDR3 is TGTGCCAGCTCCCGGGGACTAGCGGACAATGAGCAGTTCTTC. Translation gives CASSRGLADNEQFF.